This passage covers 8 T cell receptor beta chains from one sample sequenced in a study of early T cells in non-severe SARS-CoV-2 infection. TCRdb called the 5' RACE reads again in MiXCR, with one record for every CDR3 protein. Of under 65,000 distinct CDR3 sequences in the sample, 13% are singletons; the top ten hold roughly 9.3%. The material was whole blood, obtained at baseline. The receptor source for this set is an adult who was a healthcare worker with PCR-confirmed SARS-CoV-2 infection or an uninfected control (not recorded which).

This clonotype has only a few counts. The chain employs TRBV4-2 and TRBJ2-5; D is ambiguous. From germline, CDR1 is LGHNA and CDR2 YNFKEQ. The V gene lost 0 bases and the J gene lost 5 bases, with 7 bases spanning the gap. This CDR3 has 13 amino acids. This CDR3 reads CASSQEGAETQYF. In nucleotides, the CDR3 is TGTGCCAGCAGCCAAGAGGGCGCGGAGACCCAGTACTTC.

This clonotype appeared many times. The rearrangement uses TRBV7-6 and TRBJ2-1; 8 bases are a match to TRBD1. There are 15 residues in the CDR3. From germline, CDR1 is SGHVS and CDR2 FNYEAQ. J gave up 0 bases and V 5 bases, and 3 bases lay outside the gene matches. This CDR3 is CASSQGTGSYNEQFF. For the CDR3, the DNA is TGTGCCAGCAGCCAAGGGACAGGCTCCTACAATGAGCAGTTCTTC.

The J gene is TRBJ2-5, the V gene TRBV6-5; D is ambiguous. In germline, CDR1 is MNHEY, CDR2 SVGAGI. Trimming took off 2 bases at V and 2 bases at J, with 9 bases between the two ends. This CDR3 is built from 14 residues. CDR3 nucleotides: TGTGCCAGCAGTTACAAGTGGGCACAAGAGACCCAGTACTTC. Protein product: CASSYKWAQETQYF.

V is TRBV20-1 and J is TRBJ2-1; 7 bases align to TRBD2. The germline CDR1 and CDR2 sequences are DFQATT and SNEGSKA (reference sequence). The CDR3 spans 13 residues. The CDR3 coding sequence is TGCAGCGCCGGGGGGATATCCTACAATGAGCAGTTCTTC. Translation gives CSAGGISYNEQFF.

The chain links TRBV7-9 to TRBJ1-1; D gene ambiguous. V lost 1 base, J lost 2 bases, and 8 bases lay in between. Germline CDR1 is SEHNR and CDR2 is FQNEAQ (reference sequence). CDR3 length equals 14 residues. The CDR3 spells CASSLEVFNTEAFF. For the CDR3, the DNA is TGTGCCAGCAGCTTAGAGGTTTTTAACACTGAAGCTTTCTTT.

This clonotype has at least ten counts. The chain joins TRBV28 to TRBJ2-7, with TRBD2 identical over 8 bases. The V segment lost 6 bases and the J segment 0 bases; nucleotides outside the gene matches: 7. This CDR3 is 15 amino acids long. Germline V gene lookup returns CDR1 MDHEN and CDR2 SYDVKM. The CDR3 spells CASRKTGTSSYEQYF. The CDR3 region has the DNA TGTGCCAGCAGAAAAACGGGGACTAGCTCCTACGAGCAGTACTTC.

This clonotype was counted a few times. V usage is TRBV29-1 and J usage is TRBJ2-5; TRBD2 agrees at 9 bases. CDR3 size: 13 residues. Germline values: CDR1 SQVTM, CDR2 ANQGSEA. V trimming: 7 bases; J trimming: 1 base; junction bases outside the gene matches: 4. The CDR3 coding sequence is TGCAGCGCCCGCGGGGGGGGCCAAGAGACCCAGTACTTC. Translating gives CSARGGGQETQYF.

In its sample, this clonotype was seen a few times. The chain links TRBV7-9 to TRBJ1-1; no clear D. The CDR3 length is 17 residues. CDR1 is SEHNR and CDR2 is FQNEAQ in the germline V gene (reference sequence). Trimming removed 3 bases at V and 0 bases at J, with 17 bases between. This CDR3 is CASSFLRATSMNTEAFF. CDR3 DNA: TGTGCCAGCAGCTTTTTGAGGGCCACCAGCATGAACACTGAAGCTTTCTTT. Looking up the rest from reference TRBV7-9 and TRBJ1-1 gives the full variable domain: DTGVSQNPRHKITKRGQNVTFRCDPISEHNRLYWYRQTLGQGPEFLTYFQNEAQLEKSRLLSDRFSAERPKGSFSTLEIQRTEQGDSAMYLCASSFLRATSMNTEAFFGQGTRLTVV.